A single sample is the source of the 20 T cell receptor beta chains below, sequenced in a study of vaccination and CD4 T cells after COVID-19. Cultured CD4+ T cells had their DNA profiled by the Oncomine TCR Beta short-read assay. TCRdb reanalysed the PCR reads using MiXCR and keeps one entry per CDR3 protein. This sample yields 9,300 or so distinct CDR3 sequences, of which less than 60% are seen a single time; 27% belongs to the top ten. The treatment was: roughly 11-day PBMC culture with coronavirus spike peptide pools or control peptides (ViraFEST assay). Unexposed donor CD4+ T cells predated the COVID-19 pandemic, collected 2011-2018. The antigens of these receptors remain unknown. Sequencing was done on a sample of CD4+ T cells from blood, cultured in vitro. The receptors here all came from a human donor in good health.

This sequence joins TRBV6-2 or TRBV6-3 and TRBJ2-7; 11 bases map to TRBD1. CDR3 length: 18 residues. Germline V gene sequence: CDR1 MNHEY, CDR2 SVGEGT. V shed 0 bases, J shed 1 base, and the junction held 8 bases outside the gene matches. CDR3 DNA sequence: TGTGCCAGCAGTTACTCTCCGAAGTGGGACAGGGGGTCCTACGAGCAGTACTTC. Residues: CASSYSPKWDRGSYEQYF.

The J gene is TRBJ2-3, the V gene TRBV6-4; D possibly corresponds to TRBD1 (5 bases). This CDR3 has 13 amino acids. Germline CDR1 and CDR2: MRHNA and SNTAGT. Trimming stripped 6 bases from V and 6 bases from J, with 13 bases between. This CDR3 reads CASRPTSGDTQYF. CDR3 coding DNA: TGTGCCAGCAGGCCAACCTCAGGGGATACGCAGTATTTT.

This chain uses TRBV24-1 with TRBJ1-4; tentatively, D is TRBD1 (5 bases). Between the trimmed V and J ends, which lost 1 base and 14 bases, there was a span of 10 bases. This CDR3 has 12 amino acids. Germline CDR1 KGHDR, CDR2 SFDVKD. The CDR3 DNA reads as TGTGCCACCAGTGATTTCCGGGACGTTCTGTTTTTT. Translation: CATSDFRDVLFF.

This clonotype has just a few counts. The CDR3 DNA reads TGTGCCAGCAGCTCCAGACTGAGTCCTAACACTGAAGCTTTCTTT. Protein: CASSSRLSPNTEAFF. The V and J genes are TRBV7-2 and TRBJ1-1; D is unresolved. This CDR3 is 15 amino acids long. V lost 4 bases and J 2 bases, leaving 14 bases between the germline ends. CDR1 is SGHTA and CDR2 is FQGNSA in the germline V gene.

This clonotype was seen only a few times. The rearrangement links TRBV6-1 to TRBJ2-3; perhaps TRBD1 as D (5 bases). V was clipped by 7 bases and J by 4 bases, with 18 bases between them. CDR3 length equals 15 residues. Germline-derived CDR1 and CDR2 are MNHNS and SASEGT. This CDR3 reads CASTYTRGRSDTQYF. DNA of the CDR3: TGTGCCAGCACCTACACAAGGGGCCGCTCAGATACGCAGTATTTT.

The chain joins TRBV6-1 to TRBJ1-1; D gene uncertain. This CDR3 has 17 residues. The V end was cut by 1 base, the J end by 1 base, with 16 bases between. Germline lookup yields CDR1 MNHNS and CDR2 SASEGT. The chain's CDR3 is CASSEGPALRGNTEAFF. CDR3 coding DNA: TGTGCCAGCAGTGAAGGTCCGGCCCTCCGGGGGAACACTGAAGCTTTCTTT.

The CDR3 DNA reads as TGTGCCAGCAGACATTTGACAGGGGGCGTCTACGAGCAGTACTTC. It is translated as CASRHLTGGVYEQYF. The chain is built from TRBV28 and TRBJ2-7; 10 bases are shared with TRBD1. V was pared by 6 bases and J by 3 bases, with 8 bases of the junction left unmatched. The CDR3 is 15 residues long. Looked up from germline, CDR1 is MDHEN and CDR2 is SYDVKM.

This clonotype showed up just a few times. This sequence joins TRBV20-1 and TRBJ1-5; D remains ambiguous. V lost 6 bases to trimming and J lost 9 bases, with 18 bases between them. Per the germline V gene, CDR1 is DFQATT and CDR2 is SNEGSKA (reference sequence). The CDR3 is 13 residues long. As DNA, the CDR3 is TGCAGTGCCTTTCATTCTTTAGAGGGGCCCCAGCATTTT. It codes for CSAFHSLEGPQHF.

The rearrangement links TRBV25-1 to TRBJ1-6; 9 bases are shared with TRBD1. The CDR3 is made up of 13 amino acids. Germline CDR1 MGHDK, CDR2 SYGVNS. The trim removed 11 bases at V and 8 bases at J, leaving 7 bases unmatched. The CDR3 reads CAGGTGLDSPLHF. DNA for the CDR3: TGTGCCGGAGGGACAGGGTTGGATTCACCCCTCCACTTT.

This clonotype was counted only a few times. This chain connects TRBV3-1 to TRBJ1-5; no clear D. The V gene lost 2 bases and the J gene lost 0 bases, with 2 bases spanning the gap. The CDR3 extends over 13 amino acids. Germline values: CDR1 LGHDT, CDR2 YNNKEL (reference sequence). This CDR3 is CASSQYSNQPQHF. CDR3 DNA sequence: TGTGCCAGCAGCCAATATAGCAATCAGCCCCAGCATTTT.

The chain uses TRBV9 and TRBJ1-6, with TRBD1 matching over 8 bases. There are 16 residues in the CDR3. The V gene end was trimmed by 3 bases and the J gene end by 9 bases; junction bases not matched to a gene: 11. CDR1 is SGDLS, CDR2 YYNGEE, per germline. CDR3 in DNA: TGTGCCAGCAGCGCCGCAGGGGGCGCGGGAGGTTCACCCCTCCACTTT. As protein: CASSAAGGAGGSPLHF.

This clonotype occurred a few times. The rearrangement uses TRBV20-1 and TRBJ2-5, with 10 bases identical to TRBD1. The CDR3 contains 12 residues. The germline V gene encodes CDR1 DFQATT and CDR2 SNEGSKA (reference sequence). The CDR3 sequence: CSQGTGAETQYF. CDR3 sequence (DNA): TGCTCTCAAGGGACAGGGGCGGAGACCCAGTACTTC.

The table lists this clonotype with a count of one. CDR3 loop: CAAGVRQADGYTF. CDR3 coding DNA: TGTGCCGCGGGGGTAAGACAGGCAGACGGCTACACCTTC. The rearrangement uses TRBV6-1 and TRBJ1-2; possibly TRBD1 for D (6 bases). Trimming removed 11 bases from V and 8 bases from J, with 21 bases in between. CDR1 is MNHNS, CDR2 SASEGT, per germline. CDR3 length: 13 amino acids.

The gene calls are TRBV29-1 and TRBJ1-5; a weak D match, TRBD1 (6 bases). V was clipped by 6 bases and J by 2 bases, with 11 bases between them. Per the germline V gene, CDR1 is SQVTM and CDR2 is ANQGSEA. The CDR3 totals 13 residues. DNA of the CDR3: TGCAGCGTCGGACAGTTGGGCAATCAGCCCCAGCATTTT. Its translation is CSVGQLGNQPQHF.

The genes are TRBV11-2 and TRBJ2-1; TRBD2 aligns across 13 bases. Germline lookup yields CDR1 SGHAT and CDR2 FQNNGV. The CDR3 extends over 20 amino acids. With 0 bases clipped from V and 3 bases from J, the junction kept 11 bases outside the gene matches. The CDR3 sequence is CASSLDSRLTSGGRYNEQFF. Here the CDR3 DNA reads TGTGCCAGCAGCTTAGATTCCCGACTGACTAGCGGGGGGCGCTACAATGAGCAGTTCTTC.

This clonotype was found a few times. The gene calls are TRBV24-1 and TRBJ1-3; no clear D. The CDR3 spans 11 residues. CDR1 KGHDR and CDR2 SFDVKD come from the germline V gene. Trimming pared 9 bases from V and 4 bases from J, leaving 6 bases between. CDR3: CATGLGNTIYF. CDR3 bases: TGTGCCACCGGGCTCGGAAACACCATATATTTT.

This chain uses TRBV12-3 or TRBV12-4 with TRBJ1-5, with 8 bases lining up with TRBD1. V gave up 6 bases and J gave up 4 bases; unmatched junction bases: 2. The CDR3 extends over 13 amino acids. In nucleotides, the CDR3 is TGTGCCAGCAGGACAGGGGTAAATCAGCCCCAGCATTTT. It is translated as CASRTGVNQPQHF.

The chain carries TRBV28 and TRBJ2-5; no firm D call. Germline CDR1 reads MDHEN; CDR2 reads SYDVKM. The CDR3 totals 14 residues. V shed 6 bases and J shed 3 bases, with 14 bases lying between them. CDR3: CASRPQLGKETQYF. The CDR3, as DNA: TGTGCCAGCAGACCACAGTTAGGTAAAGAGACCCAGTACTTC.

V gene TRBV2 combines with J gene TRBJ1-1; no definite D call. CDR1 and CDR2 (germline): SNHLY, FYNNEI. This CDR3 region has 13 residues. With 6 bases removed from V and 1 base from J, the gap between germline ends came to 9 bases. The CDR3 spells CASSADGNTEAFF. CDR3 bases: TGTGCCAGCAGCGCAGACGGGAACACTGAAGCTTTCTTT.

V usage is TRBV20-1 and J usage is TRBJ2-7; 7 nucleotides agree with TRBD2. The CDR3 has 13 amino acids. The germline V gene has CDR1 DFQATT and CDR2 SNEGSKA (reference sequence). The CDR3 DNA reads as TGCTCCAGAGCGGGGCTCCGTTCCTACGAGCAGTACTTC. Its translation: CSRAGLRSYEQYF.